The clone carrying this T cell receptor beta chain turned up a few times. Its specificity is unknown. The record originates from a study of regulatory dendritic cells for organ transplantation. The overall study: On day 6, the dendritic cells were exposed to LPS. Whole-study findings and limits: Regulatory dendritic cells appeared to expand memory CD8+ clones less than mature ones. Naive CD4+ and CD8+ repertoires were highly diverse; memory CD8+ was most oligoclonal. The authors noted considerable between-person heterogeneity in alloreactive memory CD8+ cells.

V lost 4 bases, J lost 3 bases, and 5 bases stayed unmatched. The CDR3 has 14 amino acids. Looked up from germline, CDR1 is MNHEY and CDR2 is SMNVEV (reference sequence). This table comes from immunoSEQ multiplex PCR, and its TCRdb copy is limited to in-frame clones, with some not included. The sample has around 13,000 clones, about four fifths seen once. Sorted T cells were CFSE-labeled and cultured 5 days with allogeneic regulatory or mature dendritic cells at 1:10. Sequencing input: naive CD8+ T cells from blood cultured with regulatory dendritic cells. Specified subset: CD45RA+ naive T cells. This receptor was taken from a human donor in good health. This chain joins TRBV27 and TRBJ1-1, with TRBD1 matching 7 bases. CDR3 DNA sequence: TGTGCCAGCAGTTGGGGGACAGAGGACACTGAAGCTTTCTTT. This sequence encodes CASSWGTEDTEAFF.